This TCR beta chain was observed in a study of T-cell memory formation after mild COVID-19. Whole-study results and caveats: Some SARS-CoV-2-responding clones were already detected in memory before infection.

The V segment lost 3 bases and the J segment 7 bases; nucleotides outside the gene matches: 10. CDR1 and CDR2 from the germline V gene are LGHDT and YNNKEL (reference sequence). This CDR3 spans 16 amino acids. A note on this clonotype: Antigen unknown.

TCRdb reprocessed the 5' RACE reads via MiXCR and lists one record per CDR3 protein. This sample yields some 200,000 distinct CDR3 sequences, of which 20% to 25% are seen a single time; under 25% belongs to the top ten. Sequencing was performed on PBMCs or a T cell subset sorted from them (not recorded which). The sequence came from an adult woman who had mild COVID-19 (a few samples of this study predate the infection). Cell type and time point are not known. This chain links TRBV3-1 with TRBJ2-1, with TRBD2 matching 9 bases. CDR3 nucleotide sequence: TGTGCCAGCAGCCATACCGGAACTAGCGGGTTTAATGAGCAGTTCTTC. It encodes CASSHTGTSGFNEQFF.